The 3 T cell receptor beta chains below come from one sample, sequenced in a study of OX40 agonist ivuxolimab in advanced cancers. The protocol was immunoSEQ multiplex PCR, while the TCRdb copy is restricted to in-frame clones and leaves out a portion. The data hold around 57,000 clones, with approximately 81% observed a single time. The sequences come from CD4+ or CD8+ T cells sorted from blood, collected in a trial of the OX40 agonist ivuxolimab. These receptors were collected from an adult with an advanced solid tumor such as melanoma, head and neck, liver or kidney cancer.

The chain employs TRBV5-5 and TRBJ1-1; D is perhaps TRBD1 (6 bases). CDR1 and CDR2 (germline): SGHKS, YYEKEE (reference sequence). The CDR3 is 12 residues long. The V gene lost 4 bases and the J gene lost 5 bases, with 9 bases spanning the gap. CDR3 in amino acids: CASSVTGTEAFF. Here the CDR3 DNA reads TGTGCCAGCAGCGTAACAGGGACTGAAGCTTTCTTT.

CDR3 loop: CASIPGRLAGGPGEQFF. CDR3 bases: TGTGCCTCAATTCCCGGGAGACTAGCGGGAGGGCCGGGTGAGCAGTTCTTC. The J gene is TRBJ2-1, the V gene TRBV21-1; TRBD2 reflects the table's D call only, with no check against the DNA. TRBV21-1 is assigned pseudogene status. The CDR3 runs to 17 residues.

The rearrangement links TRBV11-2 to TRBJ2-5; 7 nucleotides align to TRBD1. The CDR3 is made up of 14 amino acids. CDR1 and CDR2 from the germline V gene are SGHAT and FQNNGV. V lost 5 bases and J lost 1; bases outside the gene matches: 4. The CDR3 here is CASSPGTAQETQYF. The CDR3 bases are TGTGCCAGCAGCCCCGGGACAGCCCAAGAGACCCAGTACTTC. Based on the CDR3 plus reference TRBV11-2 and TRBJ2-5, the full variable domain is EAGVAQSPRYKIIEKRQSVAFWCNPISGHATLYWYQQILGQGPKLLIQFQNNGVVDDSQLPKDRFSAERLKGVDSTLKIQPAKLEDSAVYLCASSPGTAQETQYFGPGTRLLVL.